Sequencing of this TCR beta chain was carried out in a study of patients and donors after allogeneic stem cell transplantation. The length of the CDR3 is 13 residues. V dropped 5 bases and J dropped 6 bases, with 11 bases sitting between them. Per germline, CDR1 MNHNY and CDR2 SVGAGI (reference sequence). Only one count was recorded for this clonotype. TCRdb passed the RT-PCR reads through MiXCR, listing each CDR3 protein once. The table includes about 100,000 distinct CDR3 sequences, around 35% detected once. This chain joins TRBV6-6 and TRBJ2-1; maybe TRBD1 (5 bases). The receptor's source is a human donor who was either an allogeneic HSCT recipient or a stem cell or donor lymphocyte infusion donor (not recorded which). It is not recorded whose cells these are; they may come from a transplant donor. The material sequenced was blood, either unsorted or a sorted T cell fraction (not recorded which). The CDR3 DNA reads TGTGCCAGCAGTCAAAGACAGTTCAATGAGCAGTTCTTC. Translating gives CASSQRQFNEQFF.